The source of this T cell receptor beta chain is a study of technical replicates of blood from several donors. V lost 1 base and J lost 5, with 7 bases in between. The CDR3 is 13 amino acids. Germline CDR1 is MGHDK and CDR2 is SYGVNS. Here immunoSEQ multiplex PCR was the method, and the copy in TCRdb shows in-frame clones only, minus some. Of about 74,000 clones in the sample, 70% to 90% are singletons; the top ten hold roughly 0.41%. Sequencing used T cells isolated from PBMCs. V gene TRBV25-1 combines with J gene TRBJ2-3, with no clear D. The source of this sequence is a human donor in good health. Here the CDR3 reads CASSELSGDTQYF. Written as DNA, the CDR3 is TGTGCCAGCAGTGAATTATCGGGAGATACGCAGTATTTT.